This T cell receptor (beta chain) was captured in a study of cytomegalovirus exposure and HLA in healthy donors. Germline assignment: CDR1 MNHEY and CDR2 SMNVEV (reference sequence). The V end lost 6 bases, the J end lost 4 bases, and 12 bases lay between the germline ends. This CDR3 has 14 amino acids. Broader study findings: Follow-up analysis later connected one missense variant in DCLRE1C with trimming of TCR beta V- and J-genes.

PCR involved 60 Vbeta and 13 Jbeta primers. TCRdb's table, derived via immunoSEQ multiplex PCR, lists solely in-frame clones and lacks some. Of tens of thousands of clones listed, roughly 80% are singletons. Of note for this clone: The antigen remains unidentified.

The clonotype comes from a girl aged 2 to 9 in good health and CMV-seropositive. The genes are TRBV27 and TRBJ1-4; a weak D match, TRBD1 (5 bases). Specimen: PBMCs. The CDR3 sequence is CASSAGWFNEKLFF. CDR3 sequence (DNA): TGTGCCAGCAGCGCAGGGTGGTTTAATGAAAAACTGTTTTTT.